Listed here are 29 T cell receptor beta chains from one sample, sequenced in a study of T cells in Graves' hyperthyroidism and ophthalmopathy. Authors of the study amplified TCR beta CDR3 regions from RNA transcripts. HTBI primers drove first-round RT-PCR of the TCR CDR3. TCRdb fed the multiplex PCR reads into MiXCR, producing one record per CDR3 protein. Of around 490,000 distinct CDR3 sequences listed, 15% to 20% were seen once; the top ten hold approximately 48%. Sequenced sample: blood. The receptors shown here come from a man between 40 and 49 years old with Graves' ophthalmopathy.

The rearrangement uses TRBV5-1 and TRBJ2-1; 11 bases match TRBD2. Germline V gene lookup returns CDR1 SGHRS and CDR2 YFSETQ. V was clipped by 0 bases and J by 6 bases; unmatched bases: 8. CDR3 length equals 17 residues. The CDR3 nucleotides read TGCGCCAGCAGCTTGGTGGGGCTAGCGGGGGGACCCAATGAGCAGTTCTTC. Its protein is CASSLVGLAGGPNEQFF.

For this clonotype: A read error is possible here, since a much larger clone lies one base away. The chain has TRBV28 and TRBJ2-7, with 10 bases fitting TRBD1. Germline V gives CDR1 MDHEN, CDR2 SYDVKM. The CDR3 totals 15 residues. DNA of the CDR3: TGTGCCAGCGCCCTGAGGACAGGGGGGTCCTACGAGCAGTGCTTC. Encoded protein: CASALRTGGSYEQCF.

The table lists this clonotype with many counts. The chain is built from TRBV29-1 and TRBJ2-3; 10 bases fit TRBD2. CDR1 is SQVTM, CDR2 ANQGSEA, per germline. The V and J ends lost 5 bases and 4 bases, in that order; junction bases with no gene match: 6. The CDR3 is 14 residues long. The CDR3 bases are TGCAGCGTTAGGGAGCGGGGGGGCCCAGATACGCAGTATTTT. This sequence encodes CSVRERGGPDTQYF.

The J gene is TRBJ1-2, the V gene TRBV30; 9 positions agree with TRBD1. The V gene end was trimmed by 3 bases and the J gene end by 3 bases; junction bases not matched to a gene: 11. Germline V lookup: CDR1 GTSNPN, CDR2 SVGIG (reference sequence). CDR3 length: 16 amino acids. The CDR3 is CAWRDGRTGVDYGYTF. CDR3 nucleotides: TGTGCCTGGAGGGATGGAAGGACAGGGGTGGACTATGGCTACACCTTC.

This clonotype was counted between two and nine times. The chain combines TRBV30 with TRBJ1-1; D unresolved. Germline V gene sequence: CDR1 GTSNPN, CDR2 SVGIG (reference sequence). The CDR3 spans 13 residues. V was shortened by 2 bases and J by 4 bases, with 11 bases between the two germline ends. The DNA of the CDR3 is TGTGCCTGGAGTACACTAATCGGCACTGAAGCTTTCTTT. Amino acid sequence: CAWSTLIGTEAFF.

The rearrangement uses TRBV24-1 and TRBJ2-1; 9 bases are shared with TRBD2. There are 16 residues in the CDR3. The germline V gene encodes CDR1 KGHDR and CDR2 SFDVKD. With 4 bases clipped from V and 8 bases from J, the junction kept 11 bases outside the gene matches. The CDR3 protein is CATSDPPGLAGDEQFF. The CDR3, as DNA: TGTGCCACCAGTGACCCTCCGGGACTAGCAGGCGATGAGCAGTTCTTC.

The rearrangement links TRBV7-9 to TRBJ2-2; possibly TRBD1 or TRBD2 for D (5 bases each). The CDR3 runs 18 residues. CDR1 is SEHNR and CDR2 is FQNEAQ in the germline V gene (reference sequence). The V gene lost 7 bases and the J gene lost 0 bases, with 21 bases spanning the gap. CDR3 nucleotide sequence: TGTGCCAGCACCCTATCTTCGGGGCGGACCGCGAACACCGGGGAGCTGTTTTTT. Translation: CASTLSSGRTANTGELFF.

This clonotype was counted ten times or more. This chain connects TRBV3-1 to TRBJ2-7; TRBD1 aligns across 10 bases. Germline values: CDR1 LGHDT, CDR2 YNNKEL (reference sequence). The CDR3 is 13 residues long. V was pared by 6 bases and J by 5 bases, with 4 bases of the junction left unmatched. This chain's CDR3 is CASSRQGANEQYF. Here the CDR3 DNA reads TGTGCCAGCAGTCGACAGGGGGCTAACGAGCAGTACTTC.

V and J are TRBV20-1 and TRBJ2-3; unclear D gene. This CDR3 region has 15 residues. Deletions cut 0 bases from V and 5 bases from J, with 15 bases between. CDR1 DFQATT and CDR2 SNEGSKA come from the germline V gene (reference sequence). This chain's CDR3 is CSARDPGDTGDTQYF. For the CDR3, the DNA is TGCAGTGCTAGAGATCCCGGAGACACTGGAGATACGCAGTATTTT.

This clonotype was counted at least ten times. V is TRBV20-1 and J is TRBJ2-5, with TRBD2 identical over 14 bases. J lost 3 bases, V lost 3 bases, and 6 bases had no gene match. CDR3 length: 16 residues. CDR1 and CDR2 from the germline V gene are DFQATT and SNEGSKA (reference sequence). Here the CDR3 reads CSARGTSGSIEETQYF. CDR3 DNA sequence: TGCAGTGCTAGGGGGACTAGCGGGAGTATCGAAGAGACCCAGTACTTC.

This clonotype occurred many times. V and J are TRBV20-1 and TRBJ2-1, with D tentatively TRBD2 (6 bases). The CDR3 has 14 residues. Trimming cost V 6 bases and J 0 bases, with 12 bases left between them. Germline CDR1 DFQATT, CDR2 SNEGSKA (reference sequence). For the CDR3, the DNA is TGCAGTGCCAGGGTGGGAGGCTCCTACAATGAGCAGTTCTTC. Its translation is CSARVGGSYNEQFF.

This chain uses TRBV9 with TRBJ2-2; D gene unclear. With 0 bases removed from V and 9 bases from J, the gap between germline ends came to 9 bases. Germline loops: CDR1 SGDLS, CDR2 YYNGEE. The CDR3 consists of 13 residues. DNA for the CDR3: TGTGCCAGCAGCGTAGAGGAGAGACGGGAGCTGTTTTTT. Protein sequence: CASSVEERRELFF.

The sample holds a few counts of this clonotype. This rearrangement joins TRBV20-1 to TRBJ2-5; D uncertain. There are 13 residues in the CDR3. Germline CDR1 and CDR2: DFQATT and SNEGSKA (reference sequence). V lost 1 base, J lost 5 bases, and 11 bases lay in between. CDR3 region: CSARVGPRETQYF. CDR3 bases: TGCAGTGCTAGAGTTGGCCCTCGGGAGACCCAGTACTTC.

This chain uses TRBV18 with TRBJ2-7; TRBD2 might be the D (5 bases). The CDR3 has 16 residues. Trimming shortened V by 5 bases and J by 0 bases, and 17 bases separated the two germline ends. Germline CDR1 KGHSH, CDR2 LQKENI. This CDR3 reads CASSKARTLSSYEQYF. In DNA form, the CDR3 reads TGTGCCAGCTCAAAGGCCCGGACTCTGAGCTCCTACGAGCAGTACTTC.

The chain is built from TRBV5-1 and TRBJ2-7; D is uncertain. Trimming pared 0 bases from V and 3 bases from J, leaving 13 bases between. Germline CDR1 is SGHRS and CDR2 is YFSETQ. CDR3 size: 15 residues. CDR3 bases: TGCGCCAGCAGCTTGGATAACGGACCGTTCTACGAGCAGTACTTC. This translates into CASSLDNGPFYEQYF.

The chain joins TRBV29-1 to TRBJ2-7, with unresolved D. The CDR3 loop spans 11 amino acids. Germline loops: CDR1 SQVTM, CDR2 ANQGSEA. The V end was cut by 4 bases, the J end by 2 bases, with 6 bases between. The CDR3 nucleotides read TGCAGCGTTGTCTCCACCTACGAGCAGTACTTC. It codes for CSVVSTYEQYF.

This clonotype was detected ten times or more. CDR3 nucleotides: TGTGCCAGCAGCCAAGGCGGGACAGGGGTACGCAGCACAGATACGCAGTATTTT. It yields the protein CASSQGGTGVRSTDTQYF. The V gene is TRBV3-1, the J gene TRBJ2-3, with TRBD1 matching 10 bases. This CDR3 is 18 amino acids long. After removal of 1 base from V and 0 bases from J, the junction contained 7 bases not matched to a gene. CDR1 and CDR2 (germline): LGHDT, YNNKEL (reference sequence).

The V call is TRBV7-2, the J call TRBJ1-2; 9 bases fit TRBD1. CDR3 size: 16 residues. Germline trimming cut 1 base from V and 2 bases from J; bases unmatched to any gene: 5. Germline CDR1 is SGHTA and CDR2 is FQGNSA. CDR3 bases: TGTGCCAGCAGCTTAGGCGACAGGGGGTGGAACTATGGCTACACCTTC. It translates to CASSLGDRGWNYGYTF.

The CDR3 here is CASSEVAGGTDTQYF. The CDR3 DNA reads TGTGCCAGCAGTGAAGTAGCGGGAGGGACAGATACGCAGTATTTT. The J gene is TRBJ2-3, the V gene TRBV6-1; 11 nucleotides agree with TRBD2. Per germline, CDR1 MNHNS and CDR2 SASEGT. V dropped 1 base and J dropped 3; count of bases not matched to a gene: 0. This CDR3 spans 15 amino acids.

This clonotype was picked up many times. The chain links TRBV18 to TRBJ2-3; the D is unclear. Per the germline V gene, CDR1 is KGHSH and CDR2 is LQKENI. This CDR3 spans 11 amino acids. Trimming took 7 bases from V and 5 from J, leaving 7 bases between them. The CDR3 DNA is TGTGCCAGCTTGACGGGAGATACGCAGTATTTT. Translating gives CASLTGDTQYF.

This clonotype was observed a handful of times. Here the CDR3 reads CSARDPGRSDNEQFF. CDR3 nucleotide sequence: TGCAGTGCTAGAGATCCGGGAAGATCCGACAATGAGCAGTTCTTC. J is TRBJ2-1 and V is TRBV20-1; weak D call: TRBD2 (5 bases). V gave up 0 bases and J gave up 5 bases, with 14 bases separating them. The germline gives CDR1 DFQATT, CDR2 SNEGSKA (reference sequence). The CDR3 is 15 residues long.

This clonotype was observed a handful of times. The chain uses TRBV5-1 and TRBJ1-1; D might be TRBD1 (5 bases). The CDR3 extends over 14 amino acids. Germline CDR1 SGHRS, CDR2 YFSETQ. The V and J ends lost 3 bases and 5 bases respectively, with 14 bases between them. CDR3 coding DNA: TGCGCCAGCAGCTGGGGGGTCTCGGGGACTGAAGCTTTCTTT. This encodes CASSWGVSGTEAFF.

This clonotype appeared many times. The chain joins TRBV7-8 to TRBJ1-2; 8 nucleotides align to TRBD1. V dropped 3 bases and J dropped 4; count of bases not matched to a gene: 1. The CDR3 runs to 13 residues. Germline CDR1 and CDR2: SGHVS and FQNEAQ. For the CDR3, the DNA is TGTGCCAGCAGCTTCGGACAGGGCTATGGCTACACCTTC. Translating it yields CASSFGQGYGYTF.

This clonotype has at least ten counts. V and J are TRBV7-2 and TRBJ2-1; D remains ambiguous. V was clipped by 6 bases and J by 8 bases, with 14 bases between them. The CDR3 extends over 13 amino acids. CDR1 SGHTA and CDR2 FQGNSA come from the germline V gene. The CDR3 DNA reads as TGTGCCAGCAGTCTCCCTTCCCCCCATGAGCAGTTCTTC. This translates into CASSLPSPHEQFF.

The gene calls are TRBV6-2 or TRBV6-3 and TRBJ2-7; the D is unclear. There are 11 residues in the CDR3. The germline V and J ends were trimmed by 8 bases and 1 base, with 6 bases remaining between them. CDR1 and CDR2 from the germline V gene are MNHEY and SVGEGT. CDR3 nucleotides: TGTGCCAGCGCACAGTCCTACGAGCAGTACTTC. Its protein product is CASAQSYEQYF.

In its sample, this clonotype was seen a few times. V and J are TRBV4-1 and TRBJ1-1; D not resolved. Germline lookup yields CDR1 MGHRA and CDR2 YSYEKL. V was pared by 4 bases and J by 1 base, with 13 bases between. The length of the CDR3 is 15 residues. CDR3 nucleotide sequence: TGCGCCAGCAGCCCGCGTAAGGGATGGAACACTGAAGCTTTCTTT. It encodes CASSPRKGWNTEAFF.

In this sample, this clonotype turned up a few times. The gene calls are TRBV5-1 and TRBJ1-4; the D is unclear. V lost 0 bases and J lost 6, with 9 bases in between. CDR3 size: 14 residues. CDR1 and CDR2 (germline): SGHRS, YFSETQ. CDR3: CASSLEGPYEKLFF. For the CDR3, the DNA is TGCGCCAGCAGCTTGGAAGGGCCGTATGAAAAACTGTTTTTT.

This clonotype was detected only a few times. This chain links TRBV15 with TRBJ2-5, with 8 bases matching TRBD2. This CDR3 comprises 13 residues. V lost 7 bases and J lost 5; bases outside the gene matches: 6. The germline gives CDR1 LNHNV, CDR2 YYDKDF (reference sequence). The CDR3 is CATNEKRGETQYF. CDR3 nucleotide sequence: TGTGCCACCAATGAGAAGCGGGGGGAGACCCAGTACTTC.

The chain recombines TRBV6-5 with TRBJ1-1, with unresolved D. Germline V gene sequence: CDR1 MNHEY, CDR2 SVGAGI. V dropped 0 bases and J dropped 1 base, with 9 bases sitting between them. This CDR3 is built from 15 residues. CDR3 loop: CASSYSPVGNTEAFF. As DNA, the CDR3 is TGTGCCAGCAGTTACTCGCCAGTGGGGAACACTGAAGCTTTCTTT.